The 18 T cell receptor beta chains below all came from one sample that was sequenced in a study of CD8 T cells in ankylosing spondylitis. Overall study findings and caveats: Ankylosing spondylitis blood seemed to carry a telltale TCR beta motif made of under ten highly homologous variants.

TCRdb itself ran the 5' RACE reads through MiXCR, one entry per CDR3 protein. The profile covers 470,000 or so distinct CDR3 sequences, with roughly 26% appearing a single time and roughly 0.9% taken by the ten largest. These receptors lack a known antigen. The sequencing input was blood, either unsorted or a sorted T cell fraction (not recorded which). These receptors originate from a male donor with ankylosing spondylitis.

The chain recombines TRBV11-2 with TRBJ2-5, with no clear D. Germline CDR1 SGHAT, CDR2 FQNNGV. The V gene lost 5 bases and the J gene lost 2 bases, with 9 bases spanning the gap. The CDR3 loop spans 13 amino acids. As DNA, the CDR3 is TGTGCCAGCAGCGCCGTGGTTCAAGAGACCCAGTACTTC. It yields the protein CASSAVVQETQYF.

The V and J genes are TRBV24-1 and TRBJ2-3; D may match TRBD1 or TRBD2 (6 bases each). Germline V gene data show CDR1 as KGHDR and CDR2 as SFDVKD. Trimming stripped 9 bases from V and 0 bases from J, with 12 bases between. The CDR3 has 14 amino acids. This CDR3 is CATAGGLSTDTQYF. The CDR3 region has the DNA TGTGCCACCGCCGGGGGCCTCAGCACAGATACGCAGTATTTT.

The gene calls are TRBV30 and TRBJ1-5; no clear D gene. CDR3 size: 13 residues. The V end lost 1 base, the J end lost 3 bases, and 7 bases lay between the germline ends. Per germline, CDR1 GTSNPN and CDR2 SVGIG (reference sequence). The DNA of the CDR3 is TGTGCCTGGAGTGCTCAGATCAATCAGCCCCAGCATTTT. Translation gives CAWSAQINQPQHF.

The V gene is TRBV20-1, the J gene TRBJ2-1; D possibly corresponds to TRBD2 (6 bases). The V gene's germline CDR1 is DFQATT and CDR2 SNEGSKA (reference sequence). This CDR3 comprises 16 residues. The V gene lost 2 bases and the J gene lost 1 base, with 15 bases spanning the gap. CDR3 amino acids: CSARTPSAESYNEQFF. The CDR3 bases are TGCAGTGCTAGAACCCCTAGCGCCGAGTCCTACAATGAGCAGTTCTTC.

This chain connects TRBV5-1 to TRBJ2-2; TRBD2 might be the D (5 bases). V was trimmed by 1 base and J by 3 bases, leaving 13 bases between them. This CDR3 region has 16 residues. Germline V CDR1 and CDR2: SGHRS, YFSETQ. CDR3 nucleotide sequence: TGCGCCAGCAGCTTGACTAGTAGGCGTGACACCGGGGAGCTGTTTTTT. Residues: CASSLTSRRDTGELFF.

The CDR3 spells CASSLRGMVEQYV. The DNA for the CDR3 is TGTGCCAGCAGTCTCAGGGGGATGGTCGAGCAGTACGTC. V gene TRBV12-3 or TRBV12-4 combines with J gene TRBJ2-7; 7 positions match TRBD1. Trimming at V came to 5 bases and at J to 6 bases, leaving 7 bases not matched to a gene. The CDR3 covers 13 residues.

This clonotype was found a few times. The chain is built from TRBV12-3 or TRBV12-4 and TRBJ1-6; D perhaps matches TRBD1 (6 bases). This CDR3 is built from 14 residues. The germline V and J ends were trimmed by 5 bases and 2 bases, with 7 bases remaining between them. CDR3 bases: TGTGCCAGCAGTAGGGACACCTATAATTCACCCCTCCACTTT. Translated, it gives CASSRDTYNSPLHF.

J is TRBJ1-1 and V is TRBV18; 11 nucleotides agree with TRBD1. The CDR3 is made up of 15 amino acids. The junction had 10 bases not matched to a gene; V was cut back by 6 bases and J by 7 bases. Germline V lookup: CDR1 KGHSH, CDR2 LQKENI. CDR3 loop: CASSSTGTGGSEAFF. CDR3 sequence (DNA): TGTGCCAGCTCTTCGACCGGGACAGGGGGGAGTGAAGCTTTCTTT.

V gene TRBV12-3 or TRBV12-4 combines with J gene TRBJ2-7, with 10 positions matching TRBD2. V lost 6 bases and J lost 2; bases outside the gene matches: 4. This CDR3 is built from 14 residues. CDR3 in DNA: TGTGCCAGCAGACTAGCGGGGCGCACCTACGAGCAGTACTTC. Protein product: CASRLAGRTYEQYF.

This clonotype was seen more than once but under ten times. The chain links TRBV5-1 to TRBJ2-1, with D unresolved. The ends were cut back, 0 bases at V and 0 bases at J, with 16 bases in the middle. The CDR3 has 18 amino acids. Per the germline V gene, CDR1 is SGHRS and CDR2 is YFSETQ. CDR3 DNA sequence: TGCGCCAGCAGCTTGGACGAAGCCTCCCGCAGCTCCTACAATGAGCAGTTCTTC. The encoded protein is CASSLDEASRSSYNEQFF. The entire variable domain, with the rest obtained from reference TRBV5-1 and TRBJ2-1, is as follows: KAGVTQTPRYLIKTRGQQVTLSCSPISGHRSVSWYQQTPGQGLQFLFEYFSETQRNKGNFPGRFSGRQFSNSRSEMNVSTLELGDSALYLCASSLDEASRSSYNEQFFGPGTRLTVL.

This clonotype occurred a few times. The V and J genes are TRBV30 and TRBJ2-1; D is possibly TRBD1 or TRBD2 (5 bases each). There are 15 residues in the CDR3. Germline CDR1 GTSNPN, CDR2 SVGIG (reference sequence). Deletions cut 1 base from V and 1 base from J, with 11 bases between. The CDR3 here is CAWSEGDPSYNEQFF. The CDR3 bases are TGTGCCTGGAGTGAAGGGGACCCATCCTACAATGAGCAGTTCTTC.

The table lists this clonotype with many counts. The chain employs TRBV12-3 or TRBV12-4 and TRBJ1-1; D remains unclear. The CDR3 runs 13 residues. V lost 3 bases and J 4 bases, leaving 9 bases between the germline ends. The CDR3 region has the DNA TGTGCCAGCAGTTTGCGATCATTCACTGAAGCTTTCTTT. Protein product: CASSLRSFTEAFF.

The chain uses TRBV2 and TRBJ1-4, with TRBD1 as a possible D gene (6 bases). This CDR3 spans 16 amino acids. The germline CDR1 and CDR2 sequences are SNHLY and FYNNEI. The V end lost 5 bases, the J end lost 7 bases, and 20 bases lay between the germline ends. As DNA, the CDR3 is TGTGCCAGCAGTCCGATAAAAGCCCAGGGGAGTGAAAAACTGTTTTTT. The encoded protein is CASSPIKAQGSEKLFF. The variable domain in full, with the rest retrieved from reference TRBV2 and TRBJ1-4, is EPEVTQTPSHQVTQMGQEVILRCVPISNHLYFYWYRQILGQKVEFLVSFYNNEISEKSEIFDDQFSVERPDGSNFTLKIRSTKLEDSAMYFCASSPIKAQGSEKLFFGSGTQLSVL.

The chain employs TRBV5-1 and TRBJ2-1, with 11 bases aligning to TRBD1. The junction had 4 bases not matched to a gene; V was cut back by 2 bases and J by 6 bases. Germline CDR1 reads SGHRS; CDR2 reads YFSETQ. This CDR3 comprises 15 residues. The CDR3 DNA sequence: TGCGCCAGCAGCTTTGGGACAGGGGGAAGCAATGAGCAGTTCTTC. Its protein is CASSFGTGGSNEQFF.

This clonotype was detected only a few times. This chain joins TRBV20-1 and TRBJ2-7; 8 nucleotides agree with TRBD1. V was pared by 3 bases and J by 5 bases, with 12 bases of the junction left unmatched. CDR3 size: 15 residues. From germline, CDR1 is DFQATT and CDR2 SNEGSKA (reference sequence). This chain's CDR3 is CSARGQGQDIDEQYF. The CDR3 nucleotides read TGCAGTGCTAGGGGCCAGGGACAGGATATCGACGAGCAGTACTTC.

This clonotype was seen only a few times. The rearrangement joins TRBV20-1 to TRBJ2-7, with 8 bases matching TRBD1. The J segment lost 7 bases and the V segment lost 5 bases, leaving 7 bases of the junction unmatched. Germline CDR1 DFQATT, CDR2 SNEGSKA (reference sequence). The CDR3 has 12 amino acids. CDR3 nucleotides: TGCAGTGCTTCCGGGACAGGTGGAGAGCAGTACTTC. Protein sequence: CSASGTGGEQYF.

V gene TRBV5-6 combines with J gene TRBJ2-7; D gene ambiguous. Germline V gives CDR1 SGHDT, CDR2 YYEEEE. The CDR3 length is 13 residues. The ends were cut back, 0 bases at V and 3 bases at J, with 7 bases in the middle. DNA of the CDR3: TGTGCCAGCAGCTTGGCCACCGGCTACGAGCAGTACGTC. It codes for CASSLATGYEQYV.

The chain joins TRBV12-3 or TRBV12-4 to TRBJ2-3; D could derive from TRBD1 or TRBD2 (5 bases each). This CDR3 has 15 residues. Trimming removed 5 bases from V and 2 bases from J, with 14 bases in between. The DNA of the CDR3 is TGTGCCAGCAGTCGTTCCCTGGGGGTCACAGATACGCAGTATTTT. Translating gives CASSRSLGVTDTQYF.